Each of the 18 T cell receptor beta chains below was sequenced from the same sample in a study of OX40 agonist ivuxolimab in advanced cancers. Profiling relied on immunoSEQ multiplex PCR, and the TCRdb table lists in-frame clones only, not all of them. The data show some 44,000 clones, 70% to 90% seen once. Sequenced material: CD4+ or CD8+ T cells sorted from blood, taken in a trial of the OX40 agonist ivuxolimab. The receptors shown here come from an adult with an advanced solid tumor such as melanoma, head and neck, liver or kidney cancer.

The rearrangement uses TRBV30 and TRBJ1-6; maybe TRBD1 (5 bases). Trimming removed 7 bases from V and 7 bases from J, with 23 bases in between. Looked up from germline, CDR1 is GTSNPN and CDR2 is SVGIG (reference sequence). The CDR3 is 16 amino acids. The CDR3 region is CASHRLTGTANSPLHF. The CDR3 bases are TGTGCCTCTCACCGACTTACCGGGACCGCGAATTCACCCCTCCACTTT.

The chain recombines TRBV7-9 with TRBJ1-1; possible D gene TRBD1, 6 bases. The CDR3 covers 14 residues. V lost 2 bases, J lost 4 bases, and 11 bases lay in between. Germline CDR1 is SEHNR and CDR2 is FQNEAQ (reference sequence). This chain's CDR3 is CASSLLGGSTEAFF. The CDR3 bases are TGTGCCAGCAGCTTACTTGGGGGCAGCACTGAAGCTTTCTTT.

The rearrangement uses TRBV28 and TRBJ2-7, with a weak D call TRBD2 (5 bases). CDR1 and CDR2 (germline): MDHEN, SYDVKM. V was shortened by 2 bases and J by 3 bases, with 11 bases between the two germline ends. There are 14 residues in the CDR3. CDR3 region: CASSLNLGGYEQYF. In nucleotides, the CDR3 is TGTGCCAGCAGTTTAAATCTAGGAGGCTACGAGCAGTACTTC.

This clone was detected a few times. CDR3 DNA sequence: TGTGCCAGCAGTTTGGGGATCCTCCGGGACTCCGAGGATACGCAGTATTTT. It codes for CASSLGILRDSEDTQYF. J is TRBJ2-3 and V is TRBV28; weak D call: TRBD2 (6 bases). Germline values: CDR1 MDHEN, CDR2 SYDVKM. The CDR3 runs 17 residues. Trimming removed 3 bases from V and 6 bases from J, with 22 bases in between.

The chain couples TRBV5-5 to TRBJ2-7, with 8 positions matching TRBD1. Germline CDR1 is SGHKS and CDR2 is YYEKEE (reference sequence). The CDR3 is made up of 15 amino acids. J was trimmed by 5 bases and V by 1 base; bases with no gene match: 8. The CDR3 nucleotides read TGTGCCAGCAGCTTGAAAGGACAGGGTTCCCACGAGCAGTACTTC. Amino acids: CASSLKGQGSHEQYF.

The V and J genes are TRBV29-1 and TRBJ2-3; no clear D gene. From germline, CDR1 is SQVTM and CDR2 ANQGSEA. Trimming removed 4 bases from V and 1 base from J, with 9 bases in between. The CDR3 runs to 13 residues. The CDR3 coding sequence is TGCAGCGTTGTGAGATCCGGCACAGATACGCAGTATTTT. Protein product: CSVVRSGTDTQYF.

The chain carries TRBV19 and TRBJ1-1; tentative D call: TRBD1 (6 bases). Germline CDR1 is LNHDA and CDR2 is SQIVND (reference sequence). V was cut by 3 bases and J by 4 bases, with 15 bases left in between. The CDR3 is 15 amino acids. The CDR3 sequence is CASSIAGVSGTEAFF. The CDR3, as DNA: TGTGCCAGTAGTATCGCAGGGGTGTCTGGCACTGAAGCTTTCTTT.

This clone was counted only a few times. The chain joins TRBV11-1 to TRBJ1-1; maybe TRBD1 (5 bases). The germline V gene has CDR1 SGHAT and CDR2 FQDESV (reference sequence). Trimming stripped 4 bases from V and 4 bases from J, with 13 bases between. The CDR3 is 14 residues long. The CDR3 DNA is TGTGCCAGCAGCTCACATATTGACAGCACTGAAGCTTTCTTT. As protein: CASSSHIDSTEAFF.

The chain recombines TRBV21-1 with TRBJ2-7; TRBD1, the table's D call, lacks a check against the DNA. TRBV21-1 is marked as a pseudogene. The CDR3 consists of 12 residues. This CDR3 reads CASSKDHTWQYF. CDR3 DNA: TGTGCCAGCAGCAAAGATCATACATGGCAGTACTTC.

The chain couples TRBV5-1 to TRBJ2-2, with 7 bases identical to TRBD1. V lost 3 bases, J lost 4 bases, and 3 bases stayed unmatched. The length of the CDR3 is 14 residues. Germline V gives CDR1 SGHRS, CDR2 YFSETQ. The CDR3 region has the DNA TGCGCCAGCAGCTCGGGACAGCCCACCGGGGAGCTGTTTTTT. As protein: CASSSGQPTGELFF.

The gene calls are TRBV7-9 and TRBJ2-3; weak D call: TRBD2 (6 bases). There are 17 residues in the CDR3. CDR1 SEHNR and CDR2 FQNEAQ come from the germline V gene (reference sequence). Trimming took off 2 bases at V and 1 base at J, with 16 bases between the two ends. The CDR3 region has the DNA TGTGCCAGCAGCTTATTAAGCGGAGGGTCGGGCACAGATACGCAGTATTTT. Amino acid sequence: CASSLLSGGSGTDTQYF.

The V and J genes are TRBV13 and TRBJ2-1, with 9 bases aligning to TRBD2. CDR1 is PRHDT, CDR2 FYEKMQ, per germline (reference sequence). J was trimmed by 8 bases and V by 4 bases; bases with no gene match: 6. The CDR3 contains 14 residues. As DNA, the CDR3 is TGTGCCAGCAGCTGGCGGGGGGGCCGTCATGAGCAGTTCTTC. Protein sequence: CASSWRGGRHEQFF.

The chain is built from TRBV7-6 and TRBJ1-3; perhaps TRBD1 as D (5 bases). Between the trimmed V and J ends, which lost 3 bases and 0 bases, there was a span of 9 bases. In germline, CDR1 is SGHVS, CDR2 FNYEAQ. CDR3 length equals 15 residues. CDR3 in amino acids: CASSLTAISGNTIYF. CDR3 DNA sequence: TGTGCCAGCAGCTTGACAGCGATCTCTGGAAACACCATATATTTT.

This chain connects TRBV7-2 to TRBJ2-3; D possibly corresponds to TRBD2 (6 bases). Germline values: CDR1 SGHTA, CDR2 FQGNSA. The length of the CDR3 is 15 residues. V lost 1 base, J lost 1 base, and 9 bases lay in between. The CDR3 DNA reads as TGTGCCAGCAGCTTAGGTTCGGGGGGCACAGATACGCAGTATTTT. Its translation: CASSLGSGGTDTQYF.

The chain joins TRBV29-1 to TRBJ2-5; D is possibly TRBD1 or TRBD2 (6 bases each). Germline CDR1 reads SQVTM; CDR2 reads ANQGSEA. Trimming pared 0 bases from V and 5 bases from J, leaving 16 bases between. The CDR3 spans 15 residues. This CDR3 is CSVEDIGGLGETQYF. The DNA of the CDR3 is TGCAGCGTTGAAGATATAGGGGGGCTTGGGGAGACCCAGTACTTC.

A word on this clone: A much larger clone sits a single nucleotide away, making a read error possible. The chain uses TRBV5-8 and TRBJ2-7, with unresolved D. Trimming removed 3 bases at V and 3 bases at J, with 4 bases between. Germline V gene lookup returns CDR1 SGHTS and CDR2 YDEGEE. This CDR3 comprises 11 residues. The CDR3 DNA reads as TGTGCCAGCAGCTCCTACTACGAGCAGTACTTC. Its translation: CASSSYYEQYF.

V usage is TRBV7-9 and J usage is TRBJ2-1, with D perhaps matching TRBD2 (6 bases). There are 15 residues in the CDR3. V shed 1 base and J shed 0 bases, with 7 bases lying between them. CDR1 and CDR2 from the germline V gene are SEHNR and FQNEAQ (reference sequence). The CDR3 loop is CASSLGGASYNEQFF. In DNA form, the CDR3 reads TGTGCCAGCAGCTTAGGCGGGGCCTCCTACAATGAGCAGTTCTTC.

V is TRBV2 and J is TRBJ1-5; tentative D call: TRBD1 (5 bases). V lost 3 bases and J 10 bases, leaving 16 bases between the germline ends. The CDR3 has 14 residues. The germline CDR1 and CDR2 sequences are SNHLY and FYNNEI. CDR3 nucleotide sequence: TGTGCCAGCAGTGACTGGGCAGGGATCGATCCCCAGCATTTT. Protein product: CASSDWAGIDPQHF.